These 23 T cell receptor beta chains were all obtained from the same sample, sequenced in a study of blood T cells in healthy people across ages. The authors ran a second PCR of about 7 to 11 cycles using a sample-barcoded 5' primer and a J-beta primer mix. MiXCR was run by TCRdb on the 5' RACE reads, yielding one entry per CDR3 protein. The sample lists approximately 1,700,000 distinct CDR3 sequences, roughly two fifths seen once, with roughly 23% in the top ten. Source material: blood. These receptors came from a human donor in good health.

The chain couples TRBV7-2 to TRBJ2-5; D is undetermined. With the DNA end fitting TRBJ2-7 better, the J assignment may be wrong. The CDR3 consists of 16 residues. CDR1 and CDR2 (germline): SGHTA, FQGNSA. The CDR3 here is CASSSRRVVTLREQYF. CDR3 coding DNA: TGTGCCAGCAGCTCCAGACGGGTCGTGACCTTACGCGAGCAGTACTTC.

This chain links TRBV5-5 with TRBJ2-1; D may be TRBD1 or TRBD2 (7 bases each). In germline, CDR1 is SGHKS, CDR2 YYEKEE (reference sequence). The CDR3 length is 17 residues. With 4 bases removed from V and 2 bases from J, the gap between germline ends came to 19 bases. The CDR3 DNA reads as TGTGCCAGCAGCCCGGGGACAGCCGGGACTACCTACAATGAGCAGTTCTTC. This codes for CASSPGTAGTTYNEQFF.

The chain is built from TRBV7-9 and TRBJ2-1; possibly TRBD2 for D (7 bases). The CDR3 runs to 12 residues. Germline CDR1 SEHNR, CDR2 FQNEAQ (reference sequence). CDR3 DNA: TGTGCGGGGGGGCTAGCTTACAATGAGCAGTTCTTC. It yields the protein CAGGLAYNEQFF.

This chain uses TRBV7-2 with TRBJ2-5, with D possibly TRBD1 on 6 matching bases. The better agreement between TRBJ2-7 and the DNA end casts doubt on the J call. This CDR3 is 14 amino acids long. Germline assignment: CDR1 SGHTA and CDR2 FQGNSA. CDR3 sequence (DNA): TGTGCCAGCAGCTTAGGCGGGTTACAGGGCGAGCAGTACTTC. It specifies CASSLGGLQGEQYF.

The V and J genes are TRBV15 and TRBJ2-1, with D possibly matching TRBD2 (7 bases). With 4 bases removed from V and 7 bases from J, the gap between germline ends came to 14 bases. Germline values: CDR1 LNHNV, CDR2 YYDKDF (reference sequence). CDR3 size: 14 residues. This chain's CDR3 is CATSNGGPLNEQFF. As DNA, the CDR3 is TGTGCCACCAGCAACGGGGGGCCTTTGAATGAGCAGTTCTTC.

This clonotype was counted a few times. The chain combines TRBV12-3 or TRBV12-4 with TRBJ2-3; no firm D call. This CDR3 comprises 15 residues. The V end lost 1 base, the J end lost 0 bases, and 8 bases lay between the germline ends. CDR3 sequence (DNA): TGTGCCAGCAGTTTAGGAAGGCGAAGCACAGATACGCAGTATTTT. Translating it yields CASSLGRRSTDTQYF.

This clonotype occurred once. This chain uses TRBV7-2 with TRBJ1-1, with D unclear. Per the germline V gene, CDR1 is SGHTA and CDR2 is FQGNSA. V was pared by 11 bases and J by 4 bases, with 14 bases between. The length of the CDR3 is 12 residues. The CDR3 coding sequence is TGTGCCGCAAAAGAGGGTACCACTGAAGCTTTCTTT. Amino acids: CAAKEGTTEAFF.

This clonotype was observed a handful of times. The rearrangement links TRBV7-3 to TRBJ2-1, with 10 positions matching TRBD2. The CDR3 contains 16 residues. Germline CDR1 SGHTA, CDR2 FQGTGA. V lost 5 bases and J lost 4; bases outside the gene matches: 8. The CDR3 nucleotides read TGTGCCAGCAGCCTATTAGCGGGGGGAAGGTACAATGAGCAGTTCTTC. Encoded protein: CASSLLAGGRYNEQFF.

The J gene is TRBJ1-2, the V gene TRBV2, with D uncertain. The germline CDR1 and CDR2 sequences are SNHLY and FYNNEI. This CDR3 has 13 amino acids. Trimming removed 8 bases at V and 4 bases at J, with 14 bases between. CDR3: CASGGGLSYGYTF. The CDR3 coding sequence is TGTGCCAGCGGCGGAGGATTAAGCTATGGCTACACCTTC.

V gene TRBV27 combines with J gene TRBJ2-4, with D possibly matching TRBD1 (6 bases). CDR1 and CDR2 (germline): MNHEY, SMNVEV (reference sequence). The CDR3 spans 15 residues. V gave up 4 bases and J gave up 1 base, with 11 bases separating them. CDR3 coding DNA: TGTGCCAGCAGTTCACCGCAGGGGGCCAAAAACATTCAGTACTTC. It is translated as CASSSPQGAKNIQYF.

V is TRBV28 and J is TRBJ1-1; D not resolved. Germline CDR1 MDHEN, CDR2 SYDVKM. This CDR3 has 13 amino acids. The V end lost 4 bases, the J end lost 3 bases, and 9 bases lay between the germline ends. CDR3: CASSYVRHTEAFF. CDR3 DNA sequence: TGTGCCAGCAGTTACGTTCGGCACACTGAAGCTTTCTTT.

The chain has TRBV25-1 and TRBJ2-7; D gene ambiguous. CDR3 length: 12 amino acids. Deletions cut 0 bases from V and 6 bases from J, with 6 bases between. CDR1 and CDR2 from the germline V gene are MGHDK and SYGVNS. CDR3 sequence: CASSEYHLEQYF. The CDR3 DNA reads TGTGCCAGCAGTGAATACCACCTCGAGCAGTACTTC.

The chain carries TRBV5-1 and TRBJ1-2, with a weak D call TRBD1 (6 bases). In germline, CDR1 is SGHRS, CDR2 YFSETQ. The CDR3 totals 14 residues. Trimming pared 6 bases from V and 5 bases from J, leaving 17 bases between. CDR3 protein: CASNRDGRGYGYTF. CDR3 bases: TGCGCCAGCAACAGAGACGGTAGGGGGTATGGCTACACCTTC.

The genes are TRBV10-3 and TRBJ2-1; possible D gene TRBD1, 6 bases. The CDR3 is 14 amino acids. V dropped 4 bases and J dropped 9 bases, with 16 bases sitting between them. Germline CDR1 and CDR2: ENHRY and SYGVKD. The CDR3 sequence: CAISVSQGMGEQFF. In nucleotides, the CDR3 is TGTGCCATCAGTGTCTCCCAGGGGATGGGTGAGCAGTTCTTC.

The chain combines TRBV6-6 with TRBJ2-5; TRBD1 agrees at 7 bases. Germline loops: CDR1 MNHNY, CDR2 SVGAGI (reference sequence). CDR3 size: 12 residues. Germline trimming cut 5 bases from V and 10 bases from J; bases unmatched to any gene: 7. The CDR3: CASSRDQGDQYF. The CDR3 region has the DNA TGTGCCAGCAGTCGGGATCAGGGGGACCAGTACTTC.

The chain is built from TRBV6-2 or TRBV6-3 and TRBJ1-5; 8 bases line up with TRBD1. V shed 6 bases and J 4 bases; nucleotides not matched to a gene: 8. The CDR3 runs 15 residues. Germline-derived CDR1 and CDR2 are MNHEY and SVGEGT. The CDR3: CASRSGTGLNQPQHF. The CDR3 DNA reads TGTGCCAGCAGGTCCGGGACAGGCCTTAATCAGCCCCAGCATTTT.

The chain is built from TRBV29-1 and TRBJ2-1; 11 bases match TRBD2. Germline trimming cut 3 bases from V and 7 bases from J; bases unmatched to any gene: 5. This CDR3 is built from 14 residues. Germline loops: CDR1 SQVTM, CDR2 ANQGSEA. CDR3 residues: CSVDSSGGGNEQFF. CDR3 coding DNA: TGCAGCGTTGACAGTAGCGGGGGGGGAAATGAGCAGTTCTTC.

The rearrangement links TRBV6-5 to TRBJ1-5, with TRBD1 matching over 7 bases. The CDR3 extends over 18 amino acids. With V trimmed by 3 bases and J by 4 bases, 15 bases remained unmatched. Germline-derived CDR1 and CDR2 are MNHEY and SVGAGI. DNA for the CDR3: TGTGCCAGCAGTTATTTACGGACAGGAGGGGGAGGTAATCAGCCCCAGCATTTT. It encodes CASSYLRTGGGGNQPQHF.

V is TRBV6-1 and J is TRBJ2-5, with TRBD1 matching 9 bases. The CDR3 is 17 residues long. V lost 2 bases, J lost 5 bases, and 12 bases stayed unmatched. CDR1 is MNHNS and CDR2 is SASEGT in the germline V gene. The DNA of the CDR3 is TGTGCCAGCAGTGAATATAGGGACAGGGTTCTTGGGGAGACCCAGTACTTC. It translates to CASSEYRDRVLGETQYF.

This clonotype was seen ten or more times. The chain joins TRBV29-1 to TRBJ2-7; no reliable D call. The V end was cut by 4 bases, the J end by 2 bases, with 9 bases between. CDR3 length equals 12 residues. The germline V gene encodes CDR1 SQVTM and CDR2 ANQGSEA. In DNA form, the CDR3 reads TGCAGCGTTGTTGTCCAGACCTACGAGCAGTACTTC. Amino acid sequence: CSVVVQTYEQYF.

This chain connects TRBV4-1 to TRBJ2-7; 11 positions match TRBD2. The trim removed 1 base at V and 3 bases at J, leaving 2 bases unmatched. The V gene's germline CDR1 is MGHRA and CDR2 YSYEKL. This CDR3 is built from 15 residues. CDR3 sequence: CASSQGLAGFYEQYF. CDR3 coding DNA: TGCGCCAGCAGCCAAGGACTAGCGGGATTCTACGAGCAGTACTTC.

This clonotype was counted only a few times. The chain recombines TRBV6-6 with TRBJ2-7, with TRBD1 matching over 11 bases. The CDR3 contains 16 residues. V trimming: 2 bases; J trimming: 2 bases; junction bases outside the gene matches: 5. Germline CDR1 reads MNHNY; CDR2 reads SVGAGI (reference sequence). CDR3 in amino acids: CASSYAGQGAAYEQYF. As DNA, the CDR3 is TGTGCCAGCAGTTACGCCGGACAGGGGGCCGCCTACGAGCAGTACTTC.

This clonotype was recorded a few times. This rearrangement joins TRBV27 to TRBJ2-7, with 8 bases matching TRBD2. V dropped 3 bases and J dropped 4; count of bases not matched to a gene: 5. Germline CDR1 and CDR2: MNHEY and SMNVEV (reference sequence). This CDR3 has 14 amino acids. The CDR3 nucleotides read TGTGCCAGCAGTTTTCTGCGGGGGGAATACGAGCAGTACTTC. Translating it yields CASSFLRGEYEQYF.